The T cell receptor (beta chain) under discussion was sequenced for a study of blood T cell repertoires in COVID-19. Study-level background: The samples span acute and convalescent COVID-19 from the United States, Italy and Spain.

The CDR3 runs 15 residues. Germline V gives CDR1 KGHDR, CDR2 SFDVKD. V lost 9 bases and J 7 bases, leaving 20 bases between the germline ends. In the study's own analysis: Reference gene primers were amplified, and this amplification served to estimate nucleated cell counts. The assay was immunoSEQ multiplex PCR, and TCRdb's table has in-frame clones only and misses some. Clone size and the V and J calls come from that table; the DNA yielded D and trimming. The repertoire holds approximately 300,000 clones, with about 82% as singletons. The V call is TRBV24-1, the J call TRBJ1-4; no definite D call. Sequenced material: peripheral blood. The sequence came from a woman between 50 and 59 years old with active or convalescent COVID-19. As DNA, the CDR3 is TGTGCCACCTCCCGTCGTTCGACAAGGCTTGAAAAACTGTTTTTT. It codes for CATSRRSTRLEKLFF.